The source of this T cell receptor beta chain is a study of pediatric ulcerative colitis. General study results and limits: In rectum, acute severe colitis had expanded clones and less diversity. Blood-rectal clonal overlap within each person was significantly higher in ulcerative colitis patients than controls.

This clone was recorded a few times. Its specificity is unknown. This was a survey-level run. Only in-frame clones appear in the TCRdb table, and some are missing; sequencing was by immunoSEQ multiplex PCR. The profile covers about 36,000 clones, with roughly 85% appearing a single time and roughly 25% taken by the ten largest. This CDR3 has 14 residues. V gave up 6 bases and J gave up 1 base, with 12 bases separating them. CDR1 WSHSY and CDR2 SAAADI come from the germline V gene. This sequence was found in a girl between 5 and 17 years old with moderate ulcerative colitis. The genes are TRBV10-2 and TRBJ1-1, with TRBD1 as a possible D gene (5 bases). The material sequenced was blood. As DNA, the CDR3 is TGCGCCAGCAGGCTTCAGGGAGCGAACACTGAAGCTTTCTTT. It is translated as CASRLQGANTEAFF.